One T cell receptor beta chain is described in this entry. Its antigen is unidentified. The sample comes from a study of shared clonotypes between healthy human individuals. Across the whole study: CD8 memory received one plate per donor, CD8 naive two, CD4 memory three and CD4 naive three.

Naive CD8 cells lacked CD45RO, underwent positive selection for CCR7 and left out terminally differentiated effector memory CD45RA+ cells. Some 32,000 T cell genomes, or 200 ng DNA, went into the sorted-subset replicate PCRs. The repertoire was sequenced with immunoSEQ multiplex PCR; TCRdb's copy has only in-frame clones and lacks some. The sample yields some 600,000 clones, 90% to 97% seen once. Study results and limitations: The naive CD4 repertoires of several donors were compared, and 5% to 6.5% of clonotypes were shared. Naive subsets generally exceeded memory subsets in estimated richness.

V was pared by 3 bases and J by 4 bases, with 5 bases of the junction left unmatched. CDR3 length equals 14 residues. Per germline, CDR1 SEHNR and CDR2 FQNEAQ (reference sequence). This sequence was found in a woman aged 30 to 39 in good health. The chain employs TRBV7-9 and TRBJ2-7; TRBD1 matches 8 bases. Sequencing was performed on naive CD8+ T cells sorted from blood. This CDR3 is CASSFIRTGYEQYF. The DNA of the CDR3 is TGTGCCAGCAGCTTTATACGGACAGGGTACGAGCAGTACTTC.